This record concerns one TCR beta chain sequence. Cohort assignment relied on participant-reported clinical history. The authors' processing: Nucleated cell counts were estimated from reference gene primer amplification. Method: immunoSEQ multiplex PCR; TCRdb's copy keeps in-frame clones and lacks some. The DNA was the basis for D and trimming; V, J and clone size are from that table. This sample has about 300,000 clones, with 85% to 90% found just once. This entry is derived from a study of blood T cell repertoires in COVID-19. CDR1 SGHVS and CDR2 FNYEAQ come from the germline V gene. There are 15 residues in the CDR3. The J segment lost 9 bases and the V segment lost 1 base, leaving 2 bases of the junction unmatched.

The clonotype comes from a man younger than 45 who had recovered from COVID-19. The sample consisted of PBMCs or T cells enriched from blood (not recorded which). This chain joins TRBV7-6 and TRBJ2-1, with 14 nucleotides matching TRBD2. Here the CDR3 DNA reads TGTGCCAGCAGCTTAGGGACTAGCGGGGGGAGTGAGCAGTTCTTC. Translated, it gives CASSLGTSGGSEQFF.